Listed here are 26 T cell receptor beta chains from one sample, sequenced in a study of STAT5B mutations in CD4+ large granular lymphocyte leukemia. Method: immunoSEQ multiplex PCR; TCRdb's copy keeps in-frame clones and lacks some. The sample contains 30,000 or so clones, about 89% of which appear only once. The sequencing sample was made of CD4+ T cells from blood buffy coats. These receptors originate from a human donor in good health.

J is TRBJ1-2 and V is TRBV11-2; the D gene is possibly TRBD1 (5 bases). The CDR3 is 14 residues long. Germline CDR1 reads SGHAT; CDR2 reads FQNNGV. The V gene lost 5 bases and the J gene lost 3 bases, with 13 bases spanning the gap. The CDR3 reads CASSPGDRYYGYTF. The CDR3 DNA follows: TGTGCCAGCAGCCCGGGGGACCGCTACTATGGCTACACCTTC.

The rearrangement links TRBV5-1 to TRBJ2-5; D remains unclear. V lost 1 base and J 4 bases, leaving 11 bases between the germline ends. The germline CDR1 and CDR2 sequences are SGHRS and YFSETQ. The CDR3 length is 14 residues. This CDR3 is CASSLIGRRETQYF. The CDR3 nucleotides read TGCGCCAGCAGCTTGATAGGTCGAAGAGAGACCCAGTACTTC.

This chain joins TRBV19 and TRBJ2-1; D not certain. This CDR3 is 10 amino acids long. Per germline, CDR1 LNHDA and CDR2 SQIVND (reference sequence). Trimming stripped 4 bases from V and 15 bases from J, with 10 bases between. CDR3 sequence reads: CASSTQNGFF. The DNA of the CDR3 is TGTGCCAGTAGTACCCAAAATGGGTTCTTC.

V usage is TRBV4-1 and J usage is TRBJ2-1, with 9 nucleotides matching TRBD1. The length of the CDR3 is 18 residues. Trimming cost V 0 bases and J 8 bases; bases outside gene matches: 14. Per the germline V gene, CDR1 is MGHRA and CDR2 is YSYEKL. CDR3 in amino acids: CASSQDRKFGTGMYEQFF. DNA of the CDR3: TGCGCCAGCAGCCAAGATCGGAAATTTGGGACAGGGATGTATGAGCAGTTCTTC.

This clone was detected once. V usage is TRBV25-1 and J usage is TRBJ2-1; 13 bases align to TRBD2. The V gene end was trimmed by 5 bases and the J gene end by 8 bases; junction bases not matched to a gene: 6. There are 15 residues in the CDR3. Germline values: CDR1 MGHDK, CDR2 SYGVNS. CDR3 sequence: CASSSGLAGVDEQFF. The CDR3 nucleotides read TGTGCCAGCAGTTCCGGACTAGCGGGGGTAGATGAGCAGTTCTTC.

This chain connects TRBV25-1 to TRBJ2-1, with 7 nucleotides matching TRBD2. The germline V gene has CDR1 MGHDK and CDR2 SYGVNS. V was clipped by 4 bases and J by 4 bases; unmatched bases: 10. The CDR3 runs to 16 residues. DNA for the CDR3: TGTGCCAGCAGTGGCCTGGGGCGGGAGTCGTACAATGAGCAGTTCTTC. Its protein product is CASSGLGRESYNEQFF.

CDR3 amino acids: CASSPWGRGNGYTF. Written as DNA, the CDR3 is TGTGCCAGCAGTCCCTGGGGCAGGGGGAACGGCTACACCTTC. This chain uses TRBV27 with TRBJ1-2, with TRBD1 matching 7 bases. Germline lookup yields CDR1 MNHEY and CDR2 SMNVEV (reference sequence). CDR3 length: 14 residues. J gave up 8 bases and V 5 bases, and 11 bases lay outside the gene matches.

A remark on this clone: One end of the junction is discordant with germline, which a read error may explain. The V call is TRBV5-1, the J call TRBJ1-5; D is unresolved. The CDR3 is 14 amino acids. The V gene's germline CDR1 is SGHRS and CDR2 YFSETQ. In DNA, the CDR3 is TGCGCCAGGAGCTACGGGGATAGCAATCAGCCCCAGCATTTT. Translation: CARSYGDSNQPQHF.

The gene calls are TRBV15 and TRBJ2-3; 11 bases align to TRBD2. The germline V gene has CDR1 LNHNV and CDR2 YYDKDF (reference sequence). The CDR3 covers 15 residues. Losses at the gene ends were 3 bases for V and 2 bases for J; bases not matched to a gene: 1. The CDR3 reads CATSRTSGITDTQYF. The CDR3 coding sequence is TGTGCCACCAGCAGGACTAGCGGGATCACAGATACGCAGTATTTT.

The DNA for the CDR3 is TGTGCCAGCAGCGACCGCACAGATACGCAGTATTTT. Its translation: CASSDRTDTQYF. The chain uses TRBV9 and TRBJ2-3; D is uncertain. V was trimmed by 3 bases and J by 1 base, leaving 3 bases between them. In germline, CDR1 is SGDLS, CDR2 YYNGEE. This CDR3 comprises 12 residues.

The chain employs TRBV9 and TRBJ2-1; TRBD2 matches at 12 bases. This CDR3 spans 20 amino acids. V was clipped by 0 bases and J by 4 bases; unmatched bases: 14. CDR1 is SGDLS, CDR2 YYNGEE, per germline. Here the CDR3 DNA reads TGTGCCAGCAGCGTAGATCCGAGACTAGCGGGAGCGCTGGGGTACAATGAGCAGTTCTTC. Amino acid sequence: CASSVDPRLAGALGYNEQFF.

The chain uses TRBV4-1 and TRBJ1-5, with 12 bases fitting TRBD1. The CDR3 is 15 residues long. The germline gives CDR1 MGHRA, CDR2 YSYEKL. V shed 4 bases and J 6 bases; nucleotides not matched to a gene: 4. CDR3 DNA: TGCGCCAGCAGCCTAGGGACAGGGGGCAGTCAGCCCCAGCATTTT. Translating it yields CASSLGTGGSQPQHF.

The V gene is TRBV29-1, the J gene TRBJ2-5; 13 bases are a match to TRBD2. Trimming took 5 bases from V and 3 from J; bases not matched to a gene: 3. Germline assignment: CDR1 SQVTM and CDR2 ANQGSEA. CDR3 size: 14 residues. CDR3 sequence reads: CSVMGLAGKETQYF. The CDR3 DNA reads TGCAGCGTTATGGGACTAGCGGGAAAAGAGACCCAGTACTTC.

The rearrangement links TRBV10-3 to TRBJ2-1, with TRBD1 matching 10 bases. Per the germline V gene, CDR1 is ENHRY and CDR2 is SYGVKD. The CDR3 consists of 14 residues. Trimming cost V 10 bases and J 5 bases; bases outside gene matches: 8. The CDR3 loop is CATNEGQGNNEQFF. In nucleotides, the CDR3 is TGTGCCACGAACGAGGGACAGGGGAACAATGAGCAGTTCTTC.

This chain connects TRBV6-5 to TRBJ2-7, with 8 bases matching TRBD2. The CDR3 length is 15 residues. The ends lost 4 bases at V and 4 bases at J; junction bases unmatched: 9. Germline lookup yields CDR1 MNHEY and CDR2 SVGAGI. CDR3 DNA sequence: TGTGCCAGCAGTTCCCCTAGGAGCGGGAGTTACGAGCAGTACTTC. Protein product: CASSSPRSGSYEQYF.

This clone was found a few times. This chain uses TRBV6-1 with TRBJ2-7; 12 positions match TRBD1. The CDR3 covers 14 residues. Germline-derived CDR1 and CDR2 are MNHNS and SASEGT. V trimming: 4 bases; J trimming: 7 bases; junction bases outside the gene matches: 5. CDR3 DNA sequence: TGTGCCAGCAGTGCGGGACAGGGGGCGGGGGAGCAGTACTTC. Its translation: CASSAGQGAGEQYF.

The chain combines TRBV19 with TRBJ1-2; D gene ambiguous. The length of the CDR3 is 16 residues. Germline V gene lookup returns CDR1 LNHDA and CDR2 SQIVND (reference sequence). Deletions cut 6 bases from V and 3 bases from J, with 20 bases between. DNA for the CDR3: TGTGCCAGTAGCTCCCTTCTGTGGGGTACGGACTATGGCTACACCTTC. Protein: CASSSLLWGTDYGYTF.

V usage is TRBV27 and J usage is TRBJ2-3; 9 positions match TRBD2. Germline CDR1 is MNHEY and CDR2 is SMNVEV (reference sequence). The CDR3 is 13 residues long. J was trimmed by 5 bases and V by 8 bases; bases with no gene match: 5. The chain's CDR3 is CASVAGAGDTQYF. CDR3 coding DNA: TGTGCCAGCGTAGCGGGAGCCGGAGATACGCAGTATTTT.

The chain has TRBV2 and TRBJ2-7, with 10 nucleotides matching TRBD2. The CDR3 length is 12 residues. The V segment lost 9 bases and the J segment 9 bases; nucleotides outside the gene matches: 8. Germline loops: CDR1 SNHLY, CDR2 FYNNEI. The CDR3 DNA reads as TGTGCCAGAAGCTCATTAGCGGGGGGGCAGTACTTC. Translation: CARSSLAGGQYF.

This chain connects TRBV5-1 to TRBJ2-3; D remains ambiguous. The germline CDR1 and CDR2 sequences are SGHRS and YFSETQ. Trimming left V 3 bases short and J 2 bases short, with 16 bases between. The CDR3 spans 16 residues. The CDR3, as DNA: TGCGCCAGCAGCTCAATGGCTCAAACAAACACAGATACGCAGTATTTT. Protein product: CASSSMAQTNTDTQYF. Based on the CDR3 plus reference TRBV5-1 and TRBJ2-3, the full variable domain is KAGVTQTPRYLIKTRGQQVTLSCSPISGHRSVSWYQQTPGQGLQFLFEYFSETQRNKGNFPGRFSGRQFSNSRSEMNVSTLELGDSALYLCASSSMAQTNTDTQYFGPGTRLTVL.

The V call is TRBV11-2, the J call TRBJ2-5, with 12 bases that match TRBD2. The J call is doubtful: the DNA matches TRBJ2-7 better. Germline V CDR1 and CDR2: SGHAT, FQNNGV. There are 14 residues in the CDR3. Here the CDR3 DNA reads TGTGCCAGCACAAGGACTAGCGGGAAATACGAGCAGTACTTC. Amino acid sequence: CASTRTSGKYEQYF.

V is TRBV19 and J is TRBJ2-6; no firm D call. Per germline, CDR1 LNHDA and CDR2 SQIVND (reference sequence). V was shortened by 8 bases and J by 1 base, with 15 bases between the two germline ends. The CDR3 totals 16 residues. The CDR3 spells CASSQEPASGANVLTF. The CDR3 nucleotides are TGTGCCAGTTCCCAGGAGCCCGCTTCTGGGGCCAACGTCCTGACTTTC.

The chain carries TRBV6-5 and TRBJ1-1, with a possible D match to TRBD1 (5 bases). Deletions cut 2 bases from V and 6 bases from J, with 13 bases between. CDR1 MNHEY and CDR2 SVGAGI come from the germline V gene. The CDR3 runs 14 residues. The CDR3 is CASSYGAGSSEAFF. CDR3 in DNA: TGTGCCAGCAGTTACGGGGCAGGTAGCTCTGAAGCTTTCTTT.

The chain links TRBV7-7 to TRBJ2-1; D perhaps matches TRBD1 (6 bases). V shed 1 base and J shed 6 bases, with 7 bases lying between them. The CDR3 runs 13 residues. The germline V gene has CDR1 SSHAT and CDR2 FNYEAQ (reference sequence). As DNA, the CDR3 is TGTGCCAGCAGCTTAGGACAGGCCAATGAGCAGTTCTTC. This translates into CASSLGQANEQFF.

The CDR3, as DNA: TGCGCCAGCAGCTTGGCCGGGACTAGCGTCTCCTACGAGCAGTACTTC. Translated, it gives CASSLAGTSVSYEQYF. This rearrangement joins TRBV5-1 to TRBJ2-7; 10 bases map to TRBD2. The V and J ends lost 0 bases and 0 bases, in that order; junction bases with no gene match: 3. The CDR3 has 16 residues. Germline V CDR1 and CDR2: SGHRS, YFSETQ.

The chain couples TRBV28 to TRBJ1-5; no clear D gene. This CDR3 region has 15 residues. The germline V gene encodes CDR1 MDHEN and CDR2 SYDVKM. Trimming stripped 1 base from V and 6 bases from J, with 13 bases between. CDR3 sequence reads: CASSLYGSIGQPQHF. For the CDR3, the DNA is TGTGCCAGCAGTTTATACGGGTCAATCGGTCAGCCCCAGCATTTT.